This TCR beta chain was captured in a study of cytomegalovirus exposure and HLA in healthy donors. This CDR3 contains 14 residues. The germline V gene encodes CDR1 GTSNPN and CDR2 SVGIG (reference sequence). The ends lost 2 bases at V and 7 bases at J; junction bases unmatched: 6. The table came from immunoSEQ multiplex PCR; TCRdb's copy has only in-frame clones and leaves some out. The sample lists 250,000 or so clones, approximately 90% seen once, with 2.6% in the top ten. This clone appeared a few times. The antigen is not known. Study results and caveats: Many donors shared some public TCRs, even though most TCR sequences were rare. In vitro checks showed that a few CMV-associated chains really do target CMV antigens.

The clonotype comes from a man younger than 30 in good health and CMV-seronegative. V is TRBV30 and J is TRBJ1-5, with 9 nucleotides matching TRBD1. Sequenced: PBMCs. CDR3 residues: CAWSPTGGWQPQHF. The CDR3 nucleotides read TGTGCCTGGAGTCCAACAGGGGGCTGGCAGCCCCAGCATTTT. Full variable domain (missing parts from reference TRBV30 and TRBJ1-5): SQTIHQWPATLVQPVGSPLSLECTVEGTSNPNLYWYRQAAGRGLQLLFYSVGIGQISSEVPQNLSASRPQDRQFILSSKKLLLSDSGFYLCAWSPTGGWQPQHFGDGTRLSIL.